This T cell receptor (beta chain) stems from a study of T cells in Graves' hyperthyroidism and ophthalmopathy. CDR3 size: 14 residues. CDR1 is SGDLS and CDR2 is YYNGEE in the germline V gene. Trimming removed 0 bases at V and 1 base at J, with 7 bases between. Whole-study results and caveats: The model forecast ophthalmopathy, anticipating it by a median around 6.5 months before onset. Separating ophthalmopathy from stable hyperthyroidism was achieved by a 13 V-J model.

An absence of ophthalmopathy progression within 18 months meant stable Graves' hyperthyroidism. Every diagnosis used clinical symptoms, serum thyroxine and TRAb, thyroid ultrasound and orbital computed tomography. This clonotype was detected a few times. The antigen is not known. The source material, RNA transcripts, was used to amplify TCR beta CDR3 regions. HTBI primers were used for first-round RT-PCR of the TCR CDR3. Using its own MiXCR run on the multiplex PCR reads, TCRdb lists one record per CDR3 protein. The table records around 400,000 distinct CDR3 sequences, 20% to 25% of them present only once.

Material for sequencing was blood. The clonotype was recovered from a man aged 45-65 years with Graves' hyperthyroidism. The chain has TRBV9 and TRBJ1-1; tentatively, D is TRBD1 (6 bases). Here the CDR3 reads CASSVAGANTEAFF. Here the CDR3 DNA reads TGTGCCAGCAGCGTAGCGGGGGCGAACACTGAAGCTTTCTTT.